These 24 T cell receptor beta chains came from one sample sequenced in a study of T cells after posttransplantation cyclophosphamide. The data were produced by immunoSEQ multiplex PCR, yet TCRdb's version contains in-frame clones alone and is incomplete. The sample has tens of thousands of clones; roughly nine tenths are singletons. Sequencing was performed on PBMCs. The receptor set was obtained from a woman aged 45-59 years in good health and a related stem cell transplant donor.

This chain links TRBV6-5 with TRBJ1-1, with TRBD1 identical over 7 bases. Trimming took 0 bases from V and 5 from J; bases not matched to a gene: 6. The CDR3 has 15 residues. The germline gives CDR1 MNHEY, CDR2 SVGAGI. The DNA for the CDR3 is TGTGCCAGCAGTTACTCGGAGGGGGCGGGTACTGAAGCTTTCTTT. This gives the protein CASSYSEGAGTEAFF.

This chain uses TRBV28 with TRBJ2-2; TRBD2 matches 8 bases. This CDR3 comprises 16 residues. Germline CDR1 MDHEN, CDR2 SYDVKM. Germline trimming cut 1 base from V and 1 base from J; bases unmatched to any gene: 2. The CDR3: CASSLSAGGNTGELFF. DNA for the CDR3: TGTGCCAGCAGTTTATCGGCGGGAGGGAACACCGGGGAGCTGTTTTTT.

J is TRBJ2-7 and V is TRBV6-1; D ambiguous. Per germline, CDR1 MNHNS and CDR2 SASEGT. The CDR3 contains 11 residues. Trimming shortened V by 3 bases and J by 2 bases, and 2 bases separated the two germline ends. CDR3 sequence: CASSDAYEQYF. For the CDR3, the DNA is TGTGCCAGCAGTGACGCCTACGAGCAGTACTTC.

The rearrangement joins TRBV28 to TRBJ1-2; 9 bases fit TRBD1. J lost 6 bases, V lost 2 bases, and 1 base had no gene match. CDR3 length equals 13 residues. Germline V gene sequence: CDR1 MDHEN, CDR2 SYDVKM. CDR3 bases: TGTGCCAGCAGTTTAAGGACAGGGGATGGCTACACCTTC. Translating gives CASSLRTGDGYTF.

Here the CDR3 DNA reads TGTGCCAGCAGCTCGGAGGGGGCGGACACTGAAGCTTTCTTT. This gives the protein CASSSEGADTEAFF. V is TRBV7-3 and J is TRBJ1-1; 7 bases line up with TRBD1. The CDR3 totals 14 residues. The ends lost 4 bases at V and 3 bases at J; junction bases unmatched: 5. CDR1 and CDR2 (germline): SGHTA, FQGTGA.

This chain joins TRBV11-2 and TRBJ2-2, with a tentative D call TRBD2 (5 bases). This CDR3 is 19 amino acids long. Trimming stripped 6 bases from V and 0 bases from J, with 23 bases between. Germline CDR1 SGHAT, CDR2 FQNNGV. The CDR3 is CASRPTQRKSGTNTGELFF. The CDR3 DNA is TGTGCCAGCAGGCCCACTCAGAGAAAAAGCGGAACGAACACCGGGGAGCTGTTTTTT. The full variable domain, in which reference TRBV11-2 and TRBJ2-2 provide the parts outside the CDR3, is EAGVAQSPRYKIIEKRQSVAFWCNPISGHATLYWYQQILGQGPKLLIQFQNNGVVDDSQLPKDRFSAERLKGVDSTLKIQPAKLEDSAVYLCASRPTQRKSGTNTGELFFGEGSRLTVL.

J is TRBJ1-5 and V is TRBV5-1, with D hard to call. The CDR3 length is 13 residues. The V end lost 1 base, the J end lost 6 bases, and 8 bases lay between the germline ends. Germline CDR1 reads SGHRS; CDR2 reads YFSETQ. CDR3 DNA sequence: TGCGCCAGCAGCTTGTCGGGATCTCAGCCCCAGCATTTT. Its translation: CASSLSGSQPQHF.

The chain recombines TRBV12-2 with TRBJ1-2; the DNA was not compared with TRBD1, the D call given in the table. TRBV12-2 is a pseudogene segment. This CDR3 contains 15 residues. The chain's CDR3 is CASRPWDRENYGYTF. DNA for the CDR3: TGTGCAAGTCGCCCCTGGGACAGGGAGAACTATGGCTACACCTTC.

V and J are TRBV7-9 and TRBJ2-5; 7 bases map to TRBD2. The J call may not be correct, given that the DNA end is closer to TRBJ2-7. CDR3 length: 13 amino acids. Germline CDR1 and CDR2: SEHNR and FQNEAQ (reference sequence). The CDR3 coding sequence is TGTGCCAGCAGCCCCGGGACTATTTACGAGCAGTACTTC. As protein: CASSPGTIYEQYF.

The CDR3 sequence is CASSLAGGGSYNEQFF. The CDR3 nucleotides are TGTGCCAGCAGCTTAGCCGGGGGGGGATCCTACAATGAGCAGTTCTTC. The rearrangement joins TRBV13 to TRBJ2-1; 8 nucleotides agree with TRBD2. CDR3 length equals 16 residues. The V segment lost 1 base and the J segment 1 base; nucleotides outside the gene matches: 3. CDR1 is PRHDT and CDR2 is FYEKMQ in the germline V gene (reference sequence).

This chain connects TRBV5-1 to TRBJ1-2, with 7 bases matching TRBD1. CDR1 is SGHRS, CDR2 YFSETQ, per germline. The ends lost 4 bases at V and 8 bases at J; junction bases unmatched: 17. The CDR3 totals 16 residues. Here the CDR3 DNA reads TGCGCCAGCAGCGGAGAAGGACAGGCCAACCTATTGGGCTACACCTTC. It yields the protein CASSGEGQANLLGYTF. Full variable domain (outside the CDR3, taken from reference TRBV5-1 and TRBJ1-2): KAGVTQTPRYLIKTRGQQVTLSCSPISGHRSVSWYQQTPGQGLQFLFEYFSETQRNKGNFPGRFSGRQFSNSRSEMNVSTLELGDSALYLCASSGEGQANLLGYTFGSGTRLTVV.

CDR3 residues: CASSESSGYEQYF. The CDR3 nucleotides read TGCGCCAGCAGTGAGTCCAGCGGCTACGAGCAGTACTTC. V is TRBV10-1 and J is TRBJ2-7; perhaps TRBD2 as D (5 bases). Trimming left V 0 bases short and J 3 bases short, with 6 bases between. The germline V gene has CDR1 WNHNN and CDR2 SYGVQD (reference sequence). This CDR3 has 13 residues.

The CDR3 DNA is TGTGCCAGCAGCTTAACCAGCGGTGTCCACAATGAGCAGTTCTTC. It encodes CASSLTSGVHNEQFF. The chain joins TRBV7-3 to TRBJ2-1; perhaps TRBD2 as D (5 bases). This CDR3 is built from 15 residues. Looked up from germline, CDR1 is SGHTA and CDR2 is FQGTGA. Trimming stripped 0 bases from V and 5 bases from J, with 11 bases between.

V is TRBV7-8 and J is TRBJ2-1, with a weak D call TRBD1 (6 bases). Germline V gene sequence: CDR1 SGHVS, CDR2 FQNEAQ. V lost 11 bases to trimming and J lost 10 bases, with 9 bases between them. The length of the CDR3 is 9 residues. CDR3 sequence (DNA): TGTGCCGTGGGGGCAGAGCAGTTCTTC. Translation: CAVGAEQFF.

The CDR3 sequence: CASMQGLNNEQFF. The CDR3 nucleotides read TGTGCCAGCATGCAGGGGTTGAACAATGAGCAGTTCTTC. The rearrangement links TRBV2 to TRBJ2-1; D is possibly TRBD1 (6 bases). The germline V gene encodes CDR1 SNHLY and CDR2 FYNNEI. V was clipped by 7 bases and J by 5 bases, with 12 bases between them. The CDR3 has 13 amino acids.

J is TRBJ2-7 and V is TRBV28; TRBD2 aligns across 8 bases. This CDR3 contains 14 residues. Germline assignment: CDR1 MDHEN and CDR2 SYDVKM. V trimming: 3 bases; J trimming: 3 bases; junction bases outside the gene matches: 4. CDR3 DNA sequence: TGTGCCAGCAGTTTTAGCGGGACCTACTACGAGCAGTACTTC. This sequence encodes CASSFSGTYYEQYF.

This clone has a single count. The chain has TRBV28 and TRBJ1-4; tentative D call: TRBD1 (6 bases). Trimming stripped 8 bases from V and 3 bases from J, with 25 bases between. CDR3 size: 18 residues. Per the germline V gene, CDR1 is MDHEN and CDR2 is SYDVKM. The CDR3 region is CASFTGTNIFLANEKLFF. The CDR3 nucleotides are TGTGCCAGCTTTACCGGGACAAACATTTTTTTAGCTAATGAAAAACTGTTTTTT.

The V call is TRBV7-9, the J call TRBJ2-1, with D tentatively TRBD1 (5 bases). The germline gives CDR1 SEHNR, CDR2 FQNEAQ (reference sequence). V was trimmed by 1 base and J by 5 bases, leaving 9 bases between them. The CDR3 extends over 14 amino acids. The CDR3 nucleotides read TGTGCCAGCAGCTTAGGGGGCTCGGACAATGAGCAGTTCTTC. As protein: CASSLGGSDNEQFF.

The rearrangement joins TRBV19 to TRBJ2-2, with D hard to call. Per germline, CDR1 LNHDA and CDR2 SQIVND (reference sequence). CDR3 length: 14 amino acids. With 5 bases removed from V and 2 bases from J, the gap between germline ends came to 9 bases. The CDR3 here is CASSLLRNTGELFF. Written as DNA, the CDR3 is TGTGCCAGTAGTCTACTACGAAACACCGGGGAGCTGTTTTTT.

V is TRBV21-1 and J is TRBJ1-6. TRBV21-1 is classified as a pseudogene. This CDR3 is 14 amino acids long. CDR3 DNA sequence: TGTGCCAGCAGGGACTGGACCTATAATTCACCCCTCCACTTT. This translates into CASRDWTYNSPLHF.

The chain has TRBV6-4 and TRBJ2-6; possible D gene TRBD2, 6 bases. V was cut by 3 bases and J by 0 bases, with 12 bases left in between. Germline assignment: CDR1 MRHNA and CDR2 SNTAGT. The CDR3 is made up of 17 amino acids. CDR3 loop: CASSEVAGLSGANVLTF. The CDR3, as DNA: TGTGCCAGCAGTGAGGTTGCGGGACTCTCTGGGGCCAACGTCCTGACTTTC.

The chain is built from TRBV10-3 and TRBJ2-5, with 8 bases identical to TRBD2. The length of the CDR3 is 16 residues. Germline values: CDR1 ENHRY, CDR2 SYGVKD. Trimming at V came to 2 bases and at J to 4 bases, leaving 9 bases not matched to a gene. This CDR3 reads CAISEGKRTSRETQYF. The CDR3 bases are TGTGCCATCAGTGAGGGAAAGCGGACTAGCCGAGAGACCCAGTACTTC.

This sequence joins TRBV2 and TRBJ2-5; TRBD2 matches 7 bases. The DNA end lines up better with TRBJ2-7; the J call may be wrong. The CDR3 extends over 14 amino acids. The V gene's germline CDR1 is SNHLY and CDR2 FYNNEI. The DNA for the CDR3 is TGTGCCAGCAGAGCAGCGGGATCAGGCTACGAGCAGTACTTC. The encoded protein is CASRAAGSGYEQYF.

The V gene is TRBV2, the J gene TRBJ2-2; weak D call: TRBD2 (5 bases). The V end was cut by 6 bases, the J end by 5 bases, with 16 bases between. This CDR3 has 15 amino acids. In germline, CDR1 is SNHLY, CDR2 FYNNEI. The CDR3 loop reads CASSPDGVWTGELFF. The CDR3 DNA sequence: TGTGCCAGCAGCCCTGACGGGGTATGGACCGGGGAGCTGTTTTTT.